Reported below is one T cell receptor beta chain. This clone was seen just once. Its specific antigen is unknown. Per-base qualities were not stored, and no clone one base away is much larger. The immunoSEQ Assay, a bias-controlled multiplex PCR, was used to amplify TCRbeta CDR3 regions from genomic DNA. On the study's bioinformatics: The number of nucleated cells in each sample was estimated by amplification of reference gene primers within the assay. To quantify the absolute abundance of each unique TCRbeta CDR3 rearrangement, sequence reads were collapsed and filtered. Productive Simpson clonality was computed per sample as the square root of Simpson's diversity index over productive rearrangements. The table comes from immuneACCESS by way of TCRdb, which keeps in-frame sequences with V and J called. Part of the clones is missing from these tables; in studies checked, under half for an unresolved V gene and the rest for unknown reasons. The V and J calls and clone size are taken from that table; D and trimming were inferred from the DNA. A total of approximately 210,000 clones appear in this sample, roughly 86% of them only once. Of the sample, roughly 4.6% is held by the ten largest clones.

Whole blood was collected in K2EDTA tubes by collaborating institutions according to the institutions' own protocols. Collaborator samples were shipped for TCRbeta analysis as frozen whole blood, isolated PBMCs, or DNA extracted from either sample type. The record originates from a study of blood T cell repertoires in COVID-19 (dated by TCRdb to the early 2020s). Turning to the overall study: Samples covering the acute and convalescent phases of COVID-19 were provided by collaborators in the United States, Italy and Spain. The prospective study material was composed of cDNA or gDNA derived from T cells, B-cell-depleted T cells, or PBMCs. The repertoires were made available in a free public database intended to serve as a resource for research on the immune response to SARS-CoV-2. The dataset comprised deeply sampled blood TCRbeta repertoires from subjects exposed to, actively infected with, or recovered from COVID-19. The samples were drawn from the first 160 participants of the ongoing ImmuneRACE study and from 1,200 or so subjects provided by 6 global collaborators. Where HLA class I and class II types were available, the types were taken from metadata supplied by the sample provider, not from assay-based typing. A de-identified subject ID, COVID-19 status, age in years and sex were almost always included in the sample metadata. Overall results and qualifications from the work: The amount of clinical and demographic metadata varied by source and participant and was provided uncurated.

Trimming leaves V shorter by 4 bases and J shorter by 0 bases, with the junction holding 3 bases beyond the gene matches. The CDR3 numbers 16 residues from cysteine through phenylalanine. The read is trimmed to its CDR3 DNA, 48 bases read in frame from base 1. Reading the germline V gene (reference sequence) gives CDR1 SGHNT and CDR2 YYREEE. The sequenced material came from peripheral blood. The TCR originated in a woman aged 65 to 85 with active or convalescent COVID-19. The rearranged segments are TRBV5-4 and TRBJ2-6; TRBD1 lines up with 8 middle nucleotides. The CDR3 protein sequence reads: CASSQDRASGANVLTF. The sequenced DNA: TGTGCCAGCAGCCAGGACAGGGCCTCTGGGGCCAACGTCCTGACTTTC.